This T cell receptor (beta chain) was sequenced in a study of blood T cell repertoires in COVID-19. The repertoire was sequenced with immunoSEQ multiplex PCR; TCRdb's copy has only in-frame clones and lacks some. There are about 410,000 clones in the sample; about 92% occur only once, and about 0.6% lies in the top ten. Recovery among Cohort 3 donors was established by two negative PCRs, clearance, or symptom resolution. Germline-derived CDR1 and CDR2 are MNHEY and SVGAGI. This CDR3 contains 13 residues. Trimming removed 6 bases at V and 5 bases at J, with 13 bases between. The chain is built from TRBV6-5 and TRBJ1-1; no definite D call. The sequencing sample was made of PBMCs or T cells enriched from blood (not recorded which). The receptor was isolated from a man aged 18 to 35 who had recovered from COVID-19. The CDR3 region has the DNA TGTGCCAGCAGCCCCACCCGAGGGACTGAAGCTTTCTTT. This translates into CASSPTRGTEAFF.